The 27 T cell receptor beta chains presented below share a single source sample, sequenced in a study of blood T cell repertoires in COVID-19. The data were produced by immunoSEQ multiplex PCR, yet TCRdb's version contains in-frame clones alone and is incomplete. The sample consists of some 180,000 clones, about 77% of them appearing once. Input material: peripheral blood. These receptor sequences come from a woman of 80 years or more with active or convalescent COVID-19.

This clone showed up just once. The rearrangement uses TRBV6-5 and TRBJ2-7; 11 bases are shared with TRBD1. Germline V gene sequence: CDR1 MNHEY, CDR2 SVGAGI. After removal of 6 bases from V and 3 bases from J, the junction contained 4 bases not matched to a gene. This CDR3 is built from 14 residues. CDR3: CASRGGTGGYEQYF. The DNA of the CDR3 is TGTGCCAGCAGAGGCGGGACAGGGGGCTACGAGCAGTACTTC.

The rearrangement uses TRBV4-1 and TRBJ2-3; the D gene is possibly TRBD2 (5 bases). Trimming removed 3 bases from V and 1 base from J, with 11 bases in between. CDR3 length: 15 residues. Germline CDR1 is MGHRA and CDR2 is YSYEKL. CDR3 sequence (DNA): TGCGCCAGCAGCCATGGCGGGTATGGCACAGATACGCAGTATTTT. This sequence encodes CASSHGGYGTDTQYF.

The rearrangement joins TRBV5-4 to TRBJ2-7; the match to TRBD1 covers 9 bases. The germline gives CDR1 SGHNT, CDR2 YYREEE (reference sequence). This CDR3 contains 16 residues. Unmatched junction bases numbered 11, after V lost 3 bases and J lost 4 bases. CDR3 DNA sequence: TGTGCCAGCAGCTGGAGGACAGGGGTCTCAGAGTACGAGCAGTACTTC. This gives the protein CASSWRTGVSEYEQYF.

This rearrangement joins TRBV27 to TRBJ1-4; 8 positions agree with TRBD1. CDR1 is MNHEY and CDR2 is SMNVEV in the germline V gene (reference sequence). V gave up 6 bases and J gave up 4 bases; unmatched junction bases: 4. CDR3 length: 14 residues. CDR3 coding DNA: TGTGCCAGCAGGCCGGGACAGGTTAATGAAAAACTGTTTTTT. Residues: CASRPGQVNEKLFF.

CDR3 sequence (DNA): TGTGCCAGCAGCGTAGTGTACAGGGGTGGAGATACGCAGTATTTT. As protein: CASSVVYRGGDTQYF. This chain uses TRBV9 with TRBJ2-3, with TRBD1 matching 7 bases. After removal of 0 bases from V and 5 bases from J, the junction contained 6 bases not matched to a gene. The CDR3 covers 15 residues. Per germline, CDR1 SGDLS and CDR2 YYNGEE. The complete variable domain, with remaining parts taken from reference TRBV9 and TRBJ2-3, reads DSGVTQTPKHLITATGQRVTLRCSPRSGDLSVYWYQQSLDQGLQFLIQYYNGEERAKGNILERFSAQQFPDLHSELNLSSLELGDSALYFCASSVVYRGGDTQYFGPGTRLTVL.

The J gene is TRBJ2-3, the V gene TRBV6-5; TRBD2 might be the D (6 bases). The CDR3 is 13 residues long. With 5 bases removed from V and 14 bases from J, the gap between germline ends came to 20 bases. Germline CDR1 reads MNHEY; CDR2 reads SVGAGI. Here the CDR3 reads CASSSQGGISMYF. The CDR3 coding sequence is TGTGCCAGCAGTAGTCAGGGAGGTATAAGCATGTATTTT.

This sequence joins TRBV29-1 and TRBJ1-2; tentative D call: TRBD1 (5 bases). Trimming cost V 0 bases and J 4 bases, with 9 bases left between them. The CDR3 contains 13 residues. CDR1 and CDR2 from the germline V gene are SQVTM and ANQGSEA. This CDR3 reads CSVEDRVGYGYTF. CDR3 DNA sequence: TGCAGCGTTGAAGACAGGGTGGGCTATGGCTACACCTTC.

V gene TRBV5-1 combines with J gene TRBJ1-1; no definite D call. Trimming took 7 bases from V and 2 from J, leaving 9 bases between them. This CDR3 contains 12 residues. CDR1 and CDR2 from the germline V gene are SGHRS and YFSETQ. The CDR3 DNA is TGCGCCAGCGCCGAGCCCAACACTGAAGCTTTCTTT. This translates into CASAEPNTEAFF.

The chain recombines TRBV30 with TRBJ1-6, with a weak D call TRBD1 (6 bases). Germline V lookup: CDR1 GTSNPN, CDR2 SVGIG (reference sequence). The CDR3 is made up of 15 amino acids. Trimming shortened V by 0 bases and J by 5 bases, and 11 bases separated the two germline ends. The CDR3 sequence is CAWSVLTGDNSPLHF. The CDR3 DNA sequence: TGTGCCTGGAGTGTCCTGACAGGCGATAATTCACCCCTCCACTTT.

The chain joins TRBV29-1 to TRBJ2-1; 9 nucleotides align to TRBD1. Germline CDR1 reads SQVTM; CDR2 reads ANQGSEA. V gave up 7 bases and J gave up 9 bases; unmatched junction bases: 10. The CDR3 has 13 residues. CDR3 residues: CSARDRDFGEQFF. For the CDR3, the DNA is TGCAGCGCCCGGGACAGGGACTTCGGTGAGCAGTTCTTC.

This chain links TRBV18 with TRBJ1-5; D gene uncertain. The CDR3 is 14 amino acids. Per germline, CDR1 KGHSH and CDR2 LQKENI. Trimming left V 3 bases short and J 6 bases short, with 12 bases between. The CDR3 loop reads CASSPSSGVQPQHF. The CDR3 region has the DNA TGTGCCAGCTCACCGTCGTCCGGGGTTCAGCCCCAGCATTTT.

The chain links TRBV5-1 to TRBJ2-2, with 10 positions matching TRBD2. Germline V lookup: CDR1 SGHRS, CDR2 YFSETQ. V shed 3 bases, J shed 6 bases, and the junction held 8 bases outside the gene matches. CDR3 length: 16 amino acids. CDR3 in DNA: TGCGCCAGCAGCTCGGGGACTAGCGTTCCTTCCGGGGAGCTGTTTTTT. Amino acids: CASSSGTSVPSGELFF.

This chain links TRBV7-9 with TRBJ1-2, with TRBD1 identical over 7 bases. The CDR3 consists of 13 residues. J gave up 7 bases and V 5 bases, and 7 bases lay outside the gene matches. From germline, CDR1 is SEHNR and CDR2 FQNEAQ (reference sequence). In DNA form, the CDR3 reads TGTGCCAGCAGCCCGGGACAGCCTTTTGGCTACACCTTC. It specifies CASSPGQPFGYTF.

This chain joins TRBV7-3 and TRBJ2-3; no firm D call. V shed 4 bases and J shed 2 bases, with 13 bases lying between them. Germline loops: CDR1 SGHTA, CDR2 FQGTGA. The CDR3 loop spans 15 amino acids. The CDR3 is CASSSRLSSTDTQYF. In DNA, the CDR3 is TGTGCCAGCAGCTCAAGACTTTCTTCCACAGATACGCAGTATTTT.

The chain links TRBV5-1 to TRBJ1-3; TRBD1 matches 8 bases. The germline V gene has CDR1 SGHRS and CDR2 YFSETQ. Trimming at V came to 0 bases and at J to 4 bases, leaving 6 bases not matched to a gene. This CDR3 is built from 16 residues. The CDR3 DNA is TGCGCCAGCAGCTTGGCCGGACAGGGTATAGGAAACACCATATATTTT. This translates into CASSLAGQGIGNTIYF. Full variable domain (outside the CDR3, taken from reference TRBV5-1 and TRBJ1-3): KAGVTQTPRYLIKTRGQQVTLSCSPISGHRSVSWYQQTPGQGLQFLFEYFSETQRNKGNFPGRFSGRQFSNSRSEMNVSTLELGDSALYLCASSLAGQGIGNTIYFGEGSWLTVV.

This clone has only a few counts. J is TRBJ1-1 and V is TRBV5-4, with D perhaps matching TRBD1 (5 bases). The CDR3 covers 14 residues. Between the trimmed V and J ends, which lost 0 bases and 3 bases, there was a span of 9 bases. CDR1 and CDR2 from the germline V gene are SGHNT and YYREEE (reference sequence). DNA of the CDR3: TGTGCCAGCAGCTTGGCGGCCAGGGACACTGAAGCTTTCTTT. It is translated as CASSLAARDTEAFF.

The chain employs TRBV9 and TRBJ2-2; TRBD1 matches 9 bases. CDR3 length equals 16 residues. Looked up from germline, CDR1 is SGDLS and CDR2 is YYNGEE. With V trimmed by 4 bases and J by 6 bases, 10 bases remained unmatched. The CDR3 coding sequence is TGTGCCAGCAGCCCTACAGGGGGCTACGACCCCGGGGAGCTGTTTTTT. It specifies CASSPTGGYDPGELFF.

The chain links TRBV2 to TRBJ1-5, with TRBD1 matching 9 bases. Losses at the gene ends were 3 bases for V and 9 bases for J; bases not matched to a gene: 9. CDR3 size: 15 residues. Looked up from germline, CDR1 is SNHLY and CDR2 is FYNNEI. The CDR3 coding sequence is TGTGCCAGCAGTGATGACAGGGGGACCGGTAGGCCCCAGCATTTT. Protein: CASSDDRGTGRPQHF. Filled out from reference TRBV2 and TRBJ1-5, the complete variable domain reads EPEVTQTPSHQVTQMGQEVILRCVPISNHLYFYWYRQILGQKVEFLVSFYNNEISEKSEIFDDQFSVERPDGSNFTLKIRSTKLEDSAMYFCASSDDRGTGRPQHFGDGTRLSIL.

This chain uses TRBV18 with TRBJ2-1, with 7 bases lining up with TRBD2. The J segment lost 4 bases and the V segment lost 3 bases, leaving 6 bases of the junction unmatched. Per germline, CDR1 KGHSH and CDR2 LQKENI. The CDR3 is 15 amino acids. CDR3 bases: TGTGCCAGCTCACCCGCTAGCGGACCATACAATGAGCAGTTCTTC. Translating gives CASSPASGPYNEQFF.

CDR3 sequence (DNA): TGTGCCAGCAGTTGGGGGACAGGGGGTTCCGGTGGCTACACCTTC. Residues: CASSWGTGGSGGYTF. The J gene is TRBJ1-2, the V gene TRBV25-1; TRBD1 matches 11 bases. Germline CDR1 MGHDK, CDR2 SYGVNS. Trimming removed 5 bases from V and 7 bases from J; junction bases left unmatched: 9. This CDR3 has 15 amino acids.

The rearrangement links TRBV12-3 or TRBV12-4 to TRBJ2-5; D unresolved. Trimming removed 2 bases at V and 5 bases at J, with 9 bases between. The CDR3 loop spans 13 amino acids. The CDR3 bases are TGTGCCAGCAGTTTATCTAGATGGGAGACCCAGTACTTC. Encoded protein: CASSLSRWETQYF.

V gene TRBV6-2 or TRBV6-3 combines with J gene TRBJ1-4; no clear D gene. Trimming took off 6 bases at V and 0 bases at J, with 17 bases between the two ends. This CDR3 comprises 17 residues. The germline V gene has CDR1 MNHEY and CDR2 SVGEGT. In DNA form, the CDR3 reads TGTGCCAGCAGCCCAGTAATCGGGAGTTCAACTAATGAAAAACTGTTTTTT. This gives the protein CASSPVIGSSTNEKLFF.

The V call is TRBV6-5, the J call TRBJ1-5; a weak D match, TRBD1 (6 bases). The CDR3 is 13 amino acids. From germline, CDR1 is MNHEY and CDR2 SVGAGI. Trimming pared 4 bases from V and 3 bases from J, leaving 7 bases between. The CDR3 bases are TGTGCCAGCAGTTCAGGGGCCAATCAGCCCCAGCATTTT. Translating it yields CASSSGANQPQHF.

This sequence joins TRBV19 and TRBJ1-1; 7 nucleotides align to TRBD1. CDR1 LNHDA and CDR2 SQIVND come from the germline V gene (reference sequence). J gave up 4 bases and V 3 bases, and 8 bases lay outside the gene matches. The CDR3 has 15 residues. The CDR3 coding sequence is TGTGCCAGTAGTATCCGGGACAGTGTGGTCACTGAAGCTTTCTTT. Translation: CASSIRDSVVTEAFF.

The chain joins TRBV30 to TRBJ1-1; the D is unclear. Germline lookup yields CDR1 GTSNPN and CDR2 SVGIG (reference sequence). V dropped 0 bases and J dropped 1 base, with 9 bases sitting between them. The CDR3 has 14 amino acids. This CDR3 reads CAWSVAGWNTEAFF. The DNA of the CDR3 is TGTGCCTGGAGTGTGGCGGGATGGAACACTGAAGCTTTCTTT.

V gene TRBV6-1 combines with J gene TRBJ2-3, with 14 bases identical to TRBD2. V lost 3 bases, J lost 4 bases, and 3 bases stayed unmatched. In germline, CDR1 is MNHNS, CDR2 SASEGT. This CDR3 has 16 residues. For the CDR3, the DNA is TGTGCCAGCAGTGAGACTAGCGGGGGGGCCCCAGATACGCAGTATTTT. This gives the protein CASSETSGGAPDTQYF.

The chain recombines TRBV7-9 with TRBJ1-4; no definite D call. The CDR3 is 13 residues long. The V and J ends lost 5 bases and 15 bases respectively, with 19 bases between them. Germline loops: CDR1 SEHNR, CDR2 FQNEAQ (reference sequence). CDR3 sequence reads: CASSARGGTAVFF. The DNA of the CDR3 is TGTGCCAGCAGCGCCCGCGGAGGAACTGCAGTGTTTTTT.